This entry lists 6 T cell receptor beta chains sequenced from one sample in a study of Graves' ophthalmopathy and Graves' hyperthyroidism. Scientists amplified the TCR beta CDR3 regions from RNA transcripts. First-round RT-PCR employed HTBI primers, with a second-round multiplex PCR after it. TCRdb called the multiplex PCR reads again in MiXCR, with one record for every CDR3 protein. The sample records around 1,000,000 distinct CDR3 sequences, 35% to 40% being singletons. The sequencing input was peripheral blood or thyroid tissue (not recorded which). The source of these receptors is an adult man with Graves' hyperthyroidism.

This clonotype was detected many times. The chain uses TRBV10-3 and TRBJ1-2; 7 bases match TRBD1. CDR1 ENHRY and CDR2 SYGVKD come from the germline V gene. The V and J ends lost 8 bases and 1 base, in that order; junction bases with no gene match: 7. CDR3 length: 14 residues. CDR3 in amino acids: CAIGPTGINYGYTF. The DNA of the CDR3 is TGTGCCATCGGACCGACAGGGATTAACTATGGCTACACCTTC.

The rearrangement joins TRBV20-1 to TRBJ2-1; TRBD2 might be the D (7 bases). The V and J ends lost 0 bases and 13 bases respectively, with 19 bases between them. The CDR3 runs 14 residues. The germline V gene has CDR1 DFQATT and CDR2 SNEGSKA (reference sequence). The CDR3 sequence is CSARDLIGGETQFF. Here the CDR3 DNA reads TGCAGTGCTAGAGATTTAATAGGGGGGGAGACCCAGTTCTTC.

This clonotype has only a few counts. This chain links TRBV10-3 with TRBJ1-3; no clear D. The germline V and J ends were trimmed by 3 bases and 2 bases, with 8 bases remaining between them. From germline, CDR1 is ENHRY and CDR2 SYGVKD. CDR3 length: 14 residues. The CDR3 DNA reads TGTGCCATCAGTGACCTGGAAACTGGAAACACCATATATTTT. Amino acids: CAISDLETGNTIYF.

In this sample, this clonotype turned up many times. CDR3 DNA sequence: TGTGCCAGCAGCGAGGGCAAGTGGGGGGAGACCCAGTACTTC. Protein sequence: CASSEGKWGETQYF. V and J are TRBV4-2 and TRBJ2-5; D may correspond to TRBD1 or TRBD2 (5 bases each). Germline V lookup: CDR1 LGHNA, CDR2 YNFKEQ. With 5 bases removed from V and 5 bases from J, the gap between germline ends came to 15 bases. The CDR3 is 14 amino acids.

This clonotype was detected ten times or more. CDR3 region: CASSQDSGAHREQYF. CDR3 sequence (DNA): TGCGCCAGCAGCCAAGATTCGGGGGCGCATCGGGAGCAGTACTTC. V and J are TRBV4-1 and TRBJ2-7; D might be TRBD1 or TRBD2, each matching 6 bases. CDR1 and CDR2 from the germline V gene are MGHRA and YSYEKL. Trimming removed 0 bases at V and 7 bases at J, with 16 bases between. The CDR3 loop spans 15 amino acids.

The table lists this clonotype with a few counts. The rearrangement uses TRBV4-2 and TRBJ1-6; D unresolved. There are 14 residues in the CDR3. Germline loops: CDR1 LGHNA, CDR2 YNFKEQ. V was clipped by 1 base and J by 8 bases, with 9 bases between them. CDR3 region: CASSQAGFDSPLHF. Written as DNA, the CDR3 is TGTGCCAGCAGCCAAGCGGGGTTTGATTCACCCCTCCACTTT.